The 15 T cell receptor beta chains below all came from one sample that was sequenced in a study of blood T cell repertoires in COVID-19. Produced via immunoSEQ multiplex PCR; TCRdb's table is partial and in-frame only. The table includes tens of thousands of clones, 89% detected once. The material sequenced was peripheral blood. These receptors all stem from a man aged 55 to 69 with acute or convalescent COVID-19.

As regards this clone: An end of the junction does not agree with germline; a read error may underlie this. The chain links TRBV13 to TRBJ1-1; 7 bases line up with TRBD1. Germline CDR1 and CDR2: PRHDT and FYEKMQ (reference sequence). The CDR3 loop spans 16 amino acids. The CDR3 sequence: CATINRQGRGNIEAFF. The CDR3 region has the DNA TGTGCCACAATCAACCGACAGGGTCGTGGGAACATTGAAGCTTTCTTT.

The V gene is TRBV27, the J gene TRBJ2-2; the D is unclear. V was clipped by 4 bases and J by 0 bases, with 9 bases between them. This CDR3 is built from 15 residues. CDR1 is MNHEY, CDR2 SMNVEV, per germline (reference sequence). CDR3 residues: CASSYQSPNTGELFF. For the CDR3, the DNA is TGTGCCAGCAGTTATCAGTCCCCGAACACCGGGGAGCTGTTTTTT.

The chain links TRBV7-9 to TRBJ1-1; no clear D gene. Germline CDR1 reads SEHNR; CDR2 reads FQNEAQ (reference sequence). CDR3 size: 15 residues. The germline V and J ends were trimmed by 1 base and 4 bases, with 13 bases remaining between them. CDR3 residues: CASSLVTGLGTEAFF. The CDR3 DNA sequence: TGTGCCAGCAGCTTAGTAACGGGTTTGGGCACTGAAGCTTTCTTT.

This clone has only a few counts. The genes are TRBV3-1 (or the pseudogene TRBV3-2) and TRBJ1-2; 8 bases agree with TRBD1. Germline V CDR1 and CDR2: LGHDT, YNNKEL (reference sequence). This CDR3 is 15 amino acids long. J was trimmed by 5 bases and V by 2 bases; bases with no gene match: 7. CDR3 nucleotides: TGTGCCAGCAGCCAAACCTTAGGGACAGGATATGGCTACACCTTC. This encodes CASSQTLGTGYGYTF.

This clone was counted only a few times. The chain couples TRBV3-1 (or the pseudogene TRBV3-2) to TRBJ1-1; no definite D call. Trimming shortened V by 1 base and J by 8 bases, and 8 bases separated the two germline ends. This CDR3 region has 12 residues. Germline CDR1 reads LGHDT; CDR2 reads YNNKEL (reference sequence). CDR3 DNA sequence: TGTGCCAGCAGCCAAGCCCGAGGAGAAGCTTTCTTT. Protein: CASSQARGEAFF.

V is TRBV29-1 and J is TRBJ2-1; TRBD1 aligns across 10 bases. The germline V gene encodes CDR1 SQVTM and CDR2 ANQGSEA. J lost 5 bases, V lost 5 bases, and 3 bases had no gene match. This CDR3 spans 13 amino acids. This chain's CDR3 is CSVRDRGNNEQFF. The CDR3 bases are TGCAGCGTTCGGGACAGGGGCAACAATGAGCAGTTCTTC.

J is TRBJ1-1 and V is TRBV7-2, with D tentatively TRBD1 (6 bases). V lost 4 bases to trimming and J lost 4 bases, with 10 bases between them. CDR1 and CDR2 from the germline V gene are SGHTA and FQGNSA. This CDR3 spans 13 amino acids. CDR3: CASSYKTGTEAFF. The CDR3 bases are TGTGCCAGCAGCTATAAGACAGGCACTGAAGCTTTCTTT.

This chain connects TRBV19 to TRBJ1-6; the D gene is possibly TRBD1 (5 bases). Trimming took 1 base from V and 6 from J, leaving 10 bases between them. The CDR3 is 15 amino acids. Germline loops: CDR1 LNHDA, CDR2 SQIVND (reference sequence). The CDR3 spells CASSIVGAFNSPLHF. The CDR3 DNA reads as TGTGCCAGTAGTATAGTTGGGGCCTTTAATTCACCCCTCCACTTT.

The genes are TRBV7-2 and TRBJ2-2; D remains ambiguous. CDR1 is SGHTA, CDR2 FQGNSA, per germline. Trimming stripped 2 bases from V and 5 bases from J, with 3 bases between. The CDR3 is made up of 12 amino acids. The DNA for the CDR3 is TGTGCCAGCAGCTTACTGACCGGGGAGCTGTTTTTT. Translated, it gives CASSLLTGELFF. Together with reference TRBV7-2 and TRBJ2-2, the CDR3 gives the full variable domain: GAGVSQSPSNKVTEKGKDVELRCDPISGHTALYWYRQSLGQGLEFLIYFQGNSAPDKSGLPSDRFSAERTGGSVSTLTIQRTQQEDSAVYLCASSLLTGELFFGEGSRLTVL.

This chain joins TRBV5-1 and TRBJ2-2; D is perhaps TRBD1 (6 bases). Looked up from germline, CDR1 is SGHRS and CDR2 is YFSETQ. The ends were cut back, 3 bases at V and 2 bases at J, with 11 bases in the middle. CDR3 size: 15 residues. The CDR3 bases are TGCGCCAGCAGCTCAGGGGTAGGCAACACCGGGGAGCTGTTTTTT. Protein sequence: CASSSGVGNTGELFF.

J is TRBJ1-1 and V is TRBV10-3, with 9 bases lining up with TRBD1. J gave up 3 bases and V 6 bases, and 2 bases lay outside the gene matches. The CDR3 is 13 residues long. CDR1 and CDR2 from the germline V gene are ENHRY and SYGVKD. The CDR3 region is CAIRDRGDTEAFF. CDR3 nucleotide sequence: TGTGCCATCAGGGACAGGGGTGACACTGAAGCTTTCTTT.

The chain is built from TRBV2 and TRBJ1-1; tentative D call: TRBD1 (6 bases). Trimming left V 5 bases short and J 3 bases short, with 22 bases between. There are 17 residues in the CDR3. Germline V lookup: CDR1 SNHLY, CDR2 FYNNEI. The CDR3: CASSSPEGGRLDTEAFF. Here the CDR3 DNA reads TGTGCCAGCAGTTCCCCCGAGGGGGGGCGACTGGACACTGAAGCTTTCTTT. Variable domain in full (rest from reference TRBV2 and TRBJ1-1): EPEVTQTPSHQVTQMGQEVILRCVPISNHLYFYWYRQILGQKVEFLVSFYNNEISEKSEIFDDQFSVERPDGSNFTLKIRSTKLEDSAMYFCASSSPEGGRLDTEAFFGQGTRLTVV.

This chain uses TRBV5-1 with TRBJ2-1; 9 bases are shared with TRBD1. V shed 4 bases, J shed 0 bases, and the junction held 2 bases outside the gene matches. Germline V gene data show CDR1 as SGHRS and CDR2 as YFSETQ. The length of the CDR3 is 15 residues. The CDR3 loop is CASSPTGGSYNEQFF. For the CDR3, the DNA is TGCGCCAGCAGCCCGACAGGGGGCTCCTACAATGAGCAGTTCTTC.

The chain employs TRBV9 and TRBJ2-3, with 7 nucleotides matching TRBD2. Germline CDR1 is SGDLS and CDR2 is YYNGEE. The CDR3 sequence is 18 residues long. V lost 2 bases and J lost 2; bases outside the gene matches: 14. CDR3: CASSVSSGSLKFTDTQYF. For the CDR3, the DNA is TGTGCCAGCAGCGTGTCTAGCGGTAGCTTGAAATTCACAGATACGCAGTATTTT. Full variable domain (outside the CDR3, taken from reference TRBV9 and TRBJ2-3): DSGVTQTPKHLITATGQRVTLRCSPRSGDLSVYWYQQSLDQGLQFLIQYYNGEERAKGNILERFSAQQFPDLHSELNLSSLELGDSALYFCASSVSSGSLKFTDTQYFGPGTRLTVL.

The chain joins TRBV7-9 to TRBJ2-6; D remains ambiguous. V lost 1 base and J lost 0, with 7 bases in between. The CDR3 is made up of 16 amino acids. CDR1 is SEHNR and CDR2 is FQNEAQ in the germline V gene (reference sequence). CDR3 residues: CASSLVRSSGANVLTF. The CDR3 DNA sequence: TGTGCCAGCAGCTTAGTCCGGAGCTCTGGGGCCAACGTCCTGACTTTC.